Following are 18 T cell receptor beta chains from one sample sequenced in a study of blood T cell repertoires in COVID-19. Assay used: immunoSEQ multiplex PCR; TCRdb lists only in-frame clones, some missing. The sample carries about 360,000 clones, 75% to 90% recorded once. The specimen was peripheral blood. The receptor set was obtained from a woman between 55 and 75 years old with COVID-19, enrolled during active disease.

The chain links TRBV12-3 or TRBV12-4 to TRBJ2-1; a possible D gene is TRBD1 (5 bases). The V and J ends lost 7 bases and 15 bases respectively, with 16 bases between them. The CDR3 is 11 amino acids. The CDR3 loop is CASTVSGPRFF. As DNA, the CDR3 is TGTGCCAGCACCGTCTCAGGGCCAAGGTTCTTC.

The CDR3, as DNA: TGTGCCAGCAGCTTACGGCGTCTAGCTTCTGAAGCTTTCTTT. Amino acids: CASSLRRLASEAFF. The V gene is TRBV11-2, the J gene TRBJ1-1; no clear D gene. Per germline, CDR1 SGHAT and CDR2 FQNNGV. The CDR3 spans 14 residues. With 2 bases removed from V and 6 bases from J, the gap between germline ends came to 13 bases.

In regard to this clone: A junction end diverges from the germline sequence, so it may reflect a read error. V and J are TRBV7-2 and TRBJ1-1, with D uncertain. Germline CDR1 reads SGHTA; CDR2 reads FQGNSA. This CDR3 region has 16 residues. The CDR3 DNA is TGTGCCAGCAGCTTAGCAAGAAGCAGGAGGAACGCTGAAGCTTTCTTT. Translating it yields CASSLARSRRNAEAFF.

This chain links TRBV6-2 or TRBV6-3 with TRBJ2-2; D possibly corresponds to TRBD2 (5 bases). CDR1 is MNHEY and CDR2 is SVGEGT in the germline V gene. Trimming shortened V by 2 bases and J by 0 bases, and 10 bases separated the two germline ends. CDR3 length: 16 amino acids. This CDR3 is CASSYEGWSNTGELFF. CDR3 nucleotides: TGTGCCAGCAGTTACGAGGGCTGGTCGAACACCGGGGAGCTGTTTTTT.

The chain combines TRBV9 with TRBJ2-1; 7 bases agree with TRBD1. This CDR3 is built from 15 residues. After removal of 0 bases from V and 4 bases from J, the junction contained 4 bases not matched to a gene. CDR1 is SGDLS and CDR2 is YYNGEE in the germline V gene. In nucleotides, the CDR3 is TGTGCCAGCAGCGTAGCGGGGACAGATTACAATGAGCAGTTCTTC. As protein: CASSVAGTDYNEQFF.

The chain uses TRBV19 and TRBJ2-2, with D possibly TRBD1 on 6 matching bases. CDR3 length: 14 amino acids. CDR1 is LNHDA, CDR2 SQIVND, per germline (reference sequence). V shed 3 bases and J shed 6 bases, with 11 bases lying between them. This chain's CDR3 is CASSIEQGSGELFF. The CDR3 DNA follows: TGTGCCAGTAGTATCGAACAGGGTTCCGGGGAGCTGTTTTTT.

The V call is TRBV7-8, the J call TRBJ1-1; possible D gene TRBD1, 5 bases. The CDR3 consists of 14 residues. Germline V gives CDR1 SGHVS, CDR2 FQNEAQ. The V end lost 4 bases, the J end lost 4 bases, and 13 bases lay between the germline ends. CDR3 loop: CASSSDSRGTEAFF. The CDR3, as DNA: TGTGCCAGCAGCTCTGACAGTCGTGGCACTGAAGCTTTCTTT.

This chain links TRBV5-6 with TRBJ2-6; weak D call: TRBD2 (6 bases). Deletions cut 0 bases from V and 0 bases from J, with 13 bases between. CDR1 and CDR2 (germline): SGHDT, YYEEEE. The CDR3 loop spans 18 amino acids. For the CDR3, the DNA is TGTGCCAGCAGCTTGGGCGGGGCATATATCTCTGGGGCCAACGTCCTGACTTTC. Translated: CASSLGGAYISGANVLTF.

The V and J genes are TRBV4-1 and TRBJ2-5; D may be TRBD1 (6 bases). V gave up 4 bases and J gave up 4 bases, with 10 bases separating them. The CDR3 sequence is 13 residues long. Germline V CDR1 and CDR2: MGHRA, YSYEKL. The CDR3 region is CASSLGAPETQYF. The CDR3 DNA is TGCGCCAGCAGCCTGGGGGCTCCAGAGACCCAGTACTTC.

The chain links TRBV20-1 to TRBJ1-2, with D maybe TRBD1 (6 bases). V was trimmed by 3 bases and J by 2 bases, leaving 16 bases between them. CDR1 and CDR2 (germline): DFQATT, SNEGSKA (reference sequence). CDR3 size: 15 residues. The CDR3 nucleotides are TGCAGTGCTAGTACTTATGGGGGCGCGAACTATGGCTACACCTTC. Protein sequence: CSASTYGGANYGYTF.

The chain recombines TRBV27 with TRBJ1-4; 7 bases align to TRBD1. V dropped 7 bases and J dropped 3; count of bases not matched to a gene: 8. CDR3 size: 15 residues. Germline lookup yields CDR1 MNHEY and CDR2 SMNVEV (reference sequence). This CDR3 reads CASKRGPVANEKLFF. CDR3 DNA: TGTGCCAGCAAGAGGGGGCCGGTAGCTAATGAAAAACTGTTTTTT.

This clone was seen only once. The rearrangement joins TRBV7-3 to TRBJ1-3; the D is unclear. With 5 bases removed from V and 2 bases from J, the gap between germline ends came to 16 bases. Germline V gene sequence: CDR1 SGHTA, CDR2 FQGTGA. The CDR3 is 16 residues long. CDR3 residues: CASSLESEGTGNTIYF. Here the CDR3 DNA reads TGTGCCAGCAGCCTAGAGTCCGAGGGAACTGGAAACACCATATATTTT.

The chain carries TRBV15 and TRBJ2-5; 9 bases fit TRBD1. CDR3 length: 14 residues. Germline trimming cut 5 bases from V and 6 bases from J; bases unmatched to any gene: 7. Germline assignment: CDR1 LNHNV and CDR2 YYDKDF (reference sequence). CDR3: CATSRTGDRKTQYF. The CDR3 bases are TGTGCCACCAGCCGGACAGGGGATAGAAAGACCCAGTACTTC.

The rearrangement links TRBV9 to TRBJ2-1; 8 bases align to TRBD1. Germline-derived CDR1 and CDR2 are SGDLS and YYNGEE. This CDR3 comprises 18 residues. V shed 3 bases and J 2 bases; nucleotides not matched to a gene: 13. The CDR3: CASSAPGGGSNAYNEQFF. DNA for the CDR3: TGTGCCAGCAGCGCCCCAGGGGGCGGCTCGAACGCCTACAATGAGCAGTTCTTC.

There are many counts of this clone. CDR3 sequence: CATKTGKQPQHF. Written as DNA, the CDR3 is TGTGCCACCAAGACGGGGAAACAGCCCCAGCATTTT. V usage is TRBV7-4 and J usage is TRBJ1-5; D not resolved. V dropped 10 bases and J dropped 7 bases, with 14 bases sitting between them. CDR3 length: 12 amino acids. Germline CDR1 and CDR2: SGHVT and SQSDAQ. Full variable domain (rest looked up from reference TRBV7-4 and TRBJ1-5): GAGVSQSPRYKVAKRGRDVALRCDSISGHVTLYWYRQTLGQGSEVLTYSQSDAQRDKSGRPSGRFSAERPERSVSTLKIQRTEQGDSAVYLCATKTGKQPQHFGDGTRLSIL.

The V gene is TRBV11-2, the J gene TRBJ1-4; 7 nucleotides agree with TRBD1. The CDR3 totals 19 residues. After removal of 5 bases from V and 3 bases from J, the junction contained 18 bases not matched to a gene. From germline, CDR1 is SGHAT and CDR2 FQNNGV. Written as DNA, the CDR3 is TGTGCCAGCAGCCTTTCCCTCACCGGGACAGCCCGGGCTAATGAAAAACTGTTTTTT. Its translation is CASSLSLTGTARANEKLFF.

The CDR3 sequence: CAISGQDREANGYTF. The DNA for the CDR3 is TGTGCCATCAGTGGACAGGACAGGGAAGCTAATGGCTACACCTTC. The V call is TRBV10-3, the J call TRBJ1-2, with 8 bases identical to TRBD1. Germline lookup yields CDR1 ENHRY and CDR2 SYGVKD. CDR3 size: 15 residues. V gave up 4 bases and J gave up 6 bases; unmatched junction bases: 10.

V usage is TRBV12-3 or TRBV12-4 and J usage is TRBJ1-2; D remains ambiguous. The V end was cut by 5 bases, the J end by 6 bases, with 13 bases between. The CDR3 runs 13 residues. CDR3 protein: CASSIRRGDGYTF. The CDR3 DNA is TGTGCCAGCAGTATCCGACGGGGAGATGGCTACACCTTC.